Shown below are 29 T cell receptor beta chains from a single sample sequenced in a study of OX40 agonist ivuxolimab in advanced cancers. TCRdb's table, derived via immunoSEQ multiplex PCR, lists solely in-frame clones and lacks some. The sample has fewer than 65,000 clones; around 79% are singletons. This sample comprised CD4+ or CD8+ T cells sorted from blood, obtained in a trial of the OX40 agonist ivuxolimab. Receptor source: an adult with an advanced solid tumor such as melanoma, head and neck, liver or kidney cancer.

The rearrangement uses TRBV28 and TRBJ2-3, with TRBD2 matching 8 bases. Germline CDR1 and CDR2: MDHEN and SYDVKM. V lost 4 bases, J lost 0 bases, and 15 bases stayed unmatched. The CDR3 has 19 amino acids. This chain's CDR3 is CASSSIDGGGVGSTDTQYF. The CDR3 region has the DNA TGTGCCAGCAGTTCCATCGACGGGGGGGGCGTTGGGAGCACAGATACGCAGTATTTT.

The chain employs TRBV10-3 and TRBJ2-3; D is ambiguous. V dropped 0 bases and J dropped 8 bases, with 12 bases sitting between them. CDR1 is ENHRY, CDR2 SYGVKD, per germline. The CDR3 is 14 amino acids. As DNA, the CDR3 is TGTGCCATCAGTGAGTCGGGAACAGACGGTACGCAGTATTTT. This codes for CAISESGTDGTQYF.

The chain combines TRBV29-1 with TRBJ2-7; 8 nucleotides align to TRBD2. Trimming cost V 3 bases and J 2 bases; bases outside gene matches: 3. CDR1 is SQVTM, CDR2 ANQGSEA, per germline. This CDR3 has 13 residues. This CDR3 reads CSVERGRPYEQYF. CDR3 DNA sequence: TGCAGCGTTGAGCGCGGGAGGCCCTACGAGCAGTACTTC.

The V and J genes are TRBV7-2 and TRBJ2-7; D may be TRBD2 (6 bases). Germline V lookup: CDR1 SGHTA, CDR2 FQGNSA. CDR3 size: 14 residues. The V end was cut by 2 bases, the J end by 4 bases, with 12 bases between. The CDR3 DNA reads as TGTGCCAGCAGCTTATTCGGGAGTAAGTACGAGCAGTACTTC. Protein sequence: CASSLFGSKYEQYF.

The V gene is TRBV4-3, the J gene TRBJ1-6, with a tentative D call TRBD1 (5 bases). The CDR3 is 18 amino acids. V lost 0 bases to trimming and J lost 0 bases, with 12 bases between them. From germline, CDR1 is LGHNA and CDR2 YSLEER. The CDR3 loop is CASSQDLAGNSYNSPLHF. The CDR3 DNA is TGCGCCAGCAGCCAAGATCTCGCAGGGAACTCCTATAATTCACCCCTCCACTTT.

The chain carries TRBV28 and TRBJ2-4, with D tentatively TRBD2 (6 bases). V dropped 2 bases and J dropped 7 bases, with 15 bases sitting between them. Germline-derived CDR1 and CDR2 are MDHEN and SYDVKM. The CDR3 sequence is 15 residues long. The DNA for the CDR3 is TGTGCCAGCAGTTTAGTCGGAGGGCTCGGGAACATTCAGTACTTC. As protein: CASSLVGGLGNIQYF.

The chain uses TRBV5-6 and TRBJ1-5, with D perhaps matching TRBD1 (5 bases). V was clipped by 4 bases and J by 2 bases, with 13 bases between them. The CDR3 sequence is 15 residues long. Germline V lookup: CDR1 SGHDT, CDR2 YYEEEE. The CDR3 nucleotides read TGTGCCAGCAGCCTGGGGCAGGGAGGCAATCAGCCCCAGCATTTT. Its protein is CASSLGQGGNQPQHF.

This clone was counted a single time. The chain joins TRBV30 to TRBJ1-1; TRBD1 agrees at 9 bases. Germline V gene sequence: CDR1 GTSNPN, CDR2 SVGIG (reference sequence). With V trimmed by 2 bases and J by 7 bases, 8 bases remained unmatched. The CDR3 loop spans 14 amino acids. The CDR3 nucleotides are TGTGCCTGGAGTCCTGGGACAGGGACTTTTGAAGCTTTCTTT. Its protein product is CAWSPGTGTFEAFF.

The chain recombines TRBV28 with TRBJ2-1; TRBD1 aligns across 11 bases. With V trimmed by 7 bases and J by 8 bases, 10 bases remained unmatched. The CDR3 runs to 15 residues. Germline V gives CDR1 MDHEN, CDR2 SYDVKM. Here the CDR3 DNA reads TGTGCCAGCATCGGAAGGGACAGGGGGGTATATGAGCAGTTCTTC. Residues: CASIGRDRGVYEQFF.

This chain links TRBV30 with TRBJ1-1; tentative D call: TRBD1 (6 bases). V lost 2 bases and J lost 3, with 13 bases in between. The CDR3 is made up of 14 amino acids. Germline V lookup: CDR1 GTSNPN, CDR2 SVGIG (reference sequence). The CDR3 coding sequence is TGTGCCTGGAGTCTAACAGGGAAGTACACTGAAGCTTTCTTT. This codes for CAWSLTGKYTEAFF.

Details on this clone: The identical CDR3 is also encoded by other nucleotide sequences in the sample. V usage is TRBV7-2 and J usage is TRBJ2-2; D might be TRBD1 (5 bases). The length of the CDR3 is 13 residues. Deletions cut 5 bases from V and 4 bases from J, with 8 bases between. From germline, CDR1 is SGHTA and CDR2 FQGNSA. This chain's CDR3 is CASSARVTGELFF. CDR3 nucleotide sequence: TGTGCCAGCAGCGCCAGGGTCACCGGGGAGCTGTTTTTT.

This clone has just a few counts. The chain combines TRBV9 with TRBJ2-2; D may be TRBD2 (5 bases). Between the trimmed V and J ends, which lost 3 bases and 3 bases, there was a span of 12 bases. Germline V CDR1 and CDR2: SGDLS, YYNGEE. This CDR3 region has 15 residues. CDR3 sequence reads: CASSDTQRYTGELFF. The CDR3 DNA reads TGTGCCAGCAGCGATACCCAGCGGTACACCGGGGAGCTGTTTTTT.

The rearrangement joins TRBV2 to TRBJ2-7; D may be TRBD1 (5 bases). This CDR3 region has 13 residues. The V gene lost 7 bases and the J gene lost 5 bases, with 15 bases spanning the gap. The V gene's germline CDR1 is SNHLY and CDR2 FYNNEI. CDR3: CASMTQGIHEQYF. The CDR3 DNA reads TGTGCCAGCATGACGCAGGGCATACACGAGCAGTACTTC.

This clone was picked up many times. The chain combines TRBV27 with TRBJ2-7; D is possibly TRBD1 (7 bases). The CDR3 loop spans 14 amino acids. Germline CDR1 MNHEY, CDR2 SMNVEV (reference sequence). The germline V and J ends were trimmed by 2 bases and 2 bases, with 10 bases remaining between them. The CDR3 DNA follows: TGTGCCAGCAGTTTAACAGGGGAGGCCTACGAGCAGTACTTC. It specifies CASSLTGEAYEQYF.

As DNA, the CDR3 is TGTGCCAGCAGTTACGGAGGTTCTTTCACCTACGAGCAGTACTTC. It codes for CASSYGGSFTYEQYF. The V gene is TRBV6-5, the J gene TRBJ2-7, with D perhaps matching TRBD2 (5 bases). This CDR3 is built from 15 residues. Germline V gene lookup returns CDR1 MNHEY and CDR2 SVGAGI. The V and J ends lost 2 bases and 2 bases respectively, with 13 bases between them.

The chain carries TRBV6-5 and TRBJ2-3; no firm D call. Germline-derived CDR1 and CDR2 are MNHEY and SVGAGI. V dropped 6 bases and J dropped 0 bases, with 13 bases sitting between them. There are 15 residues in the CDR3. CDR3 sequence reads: CASRTTVTSTDTQYF. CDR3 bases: TGTGCCAGCAGGACCACAGTTACTAGCACAGATACGCAGTATTTT.

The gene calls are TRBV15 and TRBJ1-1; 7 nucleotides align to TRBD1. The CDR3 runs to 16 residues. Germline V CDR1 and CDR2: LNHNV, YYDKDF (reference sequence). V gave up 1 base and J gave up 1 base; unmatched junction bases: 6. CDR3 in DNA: TGTGCCACCAGCAGAGCCACCGGACAGGCGAACACTGAAGCTTTCTTT. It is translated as CATSRATGQANTEAFF.

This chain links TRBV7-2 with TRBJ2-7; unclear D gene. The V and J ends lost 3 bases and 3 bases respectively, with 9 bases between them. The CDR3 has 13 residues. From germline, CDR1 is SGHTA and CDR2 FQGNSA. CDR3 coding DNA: TGTGCCAGCAGCTTTCAGGAACTCTACGAGCAGTACTTC. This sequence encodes CASSFQELYEQYF.

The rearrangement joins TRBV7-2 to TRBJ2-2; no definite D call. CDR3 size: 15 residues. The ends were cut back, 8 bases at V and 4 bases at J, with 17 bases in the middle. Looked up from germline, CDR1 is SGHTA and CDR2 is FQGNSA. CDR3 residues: CASPPLRASTGELFF. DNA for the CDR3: TGTGCCAGCCCGCCCCTGAGAGCCTCCACCGGGGAGCTGTTTTTT.

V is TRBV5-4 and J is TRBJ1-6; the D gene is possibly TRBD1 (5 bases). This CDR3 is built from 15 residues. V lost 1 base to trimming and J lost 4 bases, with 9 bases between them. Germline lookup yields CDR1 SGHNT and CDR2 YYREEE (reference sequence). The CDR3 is CASSLTGGYNSPLHF. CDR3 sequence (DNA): TGTGCCAGCAGCTTGACCGGGGGTTATAATTCACCCCTCCACTTT.

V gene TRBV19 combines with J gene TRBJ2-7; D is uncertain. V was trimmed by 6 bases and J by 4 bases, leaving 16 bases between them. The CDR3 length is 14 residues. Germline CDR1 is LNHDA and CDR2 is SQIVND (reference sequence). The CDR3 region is CASSPQSPRYEQYF. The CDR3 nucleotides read TGTGCCAGTAGCCCACAGAGTCCCAGATACGAGCAGTACTTC.

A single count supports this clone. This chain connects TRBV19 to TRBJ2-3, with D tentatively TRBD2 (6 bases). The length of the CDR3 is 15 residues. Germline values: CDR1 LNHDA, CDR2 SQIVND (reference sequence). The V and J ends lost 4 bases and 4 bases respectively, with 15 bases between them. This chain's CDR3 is CASSNGGVMADTQYF. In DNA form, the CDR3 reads TGTGCCAGTAGTAACGGCGGGGTTATGGCAGATACGCAGTATTTT.

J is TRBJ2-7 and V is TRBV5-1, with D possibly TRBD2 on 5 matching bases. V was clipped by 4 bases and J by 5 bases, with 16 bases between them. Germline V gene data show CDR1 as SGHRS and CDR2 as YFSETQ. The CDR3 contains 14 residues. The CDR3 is CASSQEVAEDEQYF. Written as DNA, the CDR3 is TGCGCCAGCAGCCAGGAGGTGGCAGAGGACGAGCAGTACTTC. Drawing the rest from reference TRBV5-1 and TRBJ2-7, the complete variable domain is KAGVTQTPRYLIKTRGQQVTLSCSPISGHRSVSWYQQTPGQGLQFLFEYFSETQRNKGNFPGRFSGRQFSNSRSEMNVSTLELGDSALYLCASSQEVAEDEQYFGPGTRLTVT.

The CDR3 DNA reads as TGTGCCAGCAGTCCCTCGATCCGAACAGGGTCCGCTGGAAACACCATATATTTT. Encoded protein: CASSPSIRTGSAGNTIYF. This chain uses TRBV27 with TRBJ1-3, with D tentatively TRBD1 (6 bases). CDR1 MNHEY and CDR2 SMNVEV come from the germline V gene (reference sequence). The V end was cut by 5 bases, the J end by 2 bases, with 22 bases between. The length of the CDR3 is 18 residues.

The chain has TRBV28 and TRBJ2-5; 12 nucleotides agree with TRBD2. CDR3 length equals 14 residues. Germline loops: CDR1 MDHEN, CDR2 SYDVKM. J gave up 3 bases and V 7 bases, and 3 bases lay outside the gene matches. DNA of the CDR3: TGTGCCAGCACCCGACTAGCGGGAGAAGAGACCCAGTACTTC. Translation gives CASTRLAGEETQYF.

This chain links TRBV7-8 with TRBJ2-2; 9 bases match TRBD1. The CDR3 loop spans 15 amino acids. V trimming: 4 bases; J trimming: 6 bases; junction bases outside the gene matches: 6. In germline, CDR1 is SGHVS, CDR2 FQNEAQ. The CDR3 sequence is CASSSMDRGAGELFF. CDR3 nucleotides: TGTGCCAGCAGCTCGATGGACAGGGGCGCCGGGGAGCTGTTTTTT. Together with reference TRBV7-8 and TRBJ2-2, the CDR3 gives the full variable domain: GAGVSQSPRYKVAKRGQDVALRCDPISGHVSLFWYQQALGQGPEFLTYFQNEAQLDKSGLPSDRFFAERPEGSVSTLKIQRTQQEDSAVYLCASSSMDRGAGELFFGEGSRLTVL.

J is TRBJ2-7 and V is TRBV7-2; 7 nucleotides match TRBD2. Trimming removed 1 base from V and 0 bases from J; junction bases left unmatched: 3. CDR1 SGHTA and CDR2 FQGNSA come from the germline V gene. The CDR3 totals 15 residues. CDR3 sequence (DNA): TGTGCCAGCAGCTTAGGGGAGGGGAGCTCCTACGAGCAGTACTTC. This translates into CASSLGEGSSYEQYF. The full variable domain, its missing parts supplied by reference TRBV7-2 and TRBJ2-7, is GAGVSQSPSNKVTEKGKDVELRCDPISGHTALYWYRQSLGQGLEFLIYFQGNSAPDKSGLPSDRFSAERTGGSVSTLTIQRTQQEDSAVYLCASSLGEGSSYEQYFGPGTRLTVT.

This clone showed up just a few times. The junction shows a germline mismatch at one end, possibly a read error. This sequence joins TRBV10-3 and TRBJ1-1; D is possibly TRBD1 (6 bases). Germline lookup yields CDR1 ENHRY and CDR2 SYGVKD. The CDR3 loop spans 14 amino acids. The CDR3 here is CASSYPTDRTEAFF. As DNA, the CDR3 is TGTGCCAGCAGTTACCCTACGGACAGAACTGAAGCTTTCTTT.

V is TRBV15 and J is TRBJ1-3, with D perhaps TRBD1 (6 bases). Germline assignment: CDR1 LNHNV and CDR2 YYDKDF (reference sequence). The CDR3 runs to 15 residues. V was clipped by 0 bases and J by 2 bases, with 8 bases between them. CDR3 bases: TGTGCCACCAGCAGAGAACAGGGCCCTGGAAACACCATATATTTT. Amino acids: CATSREQGPGNTIYF.